One and the same sample provided the 4 T cell receptor beta chains below, sequenced in a study of T cell changes during pregnancy in multiple sclerosis. Libraries were prepared by immunoSEQ multiplex PCR; TCRdb keeps only in-frame clonotypes and omits some of them. This sample carries more than 35,000 clones, around 92% of them seen once, and the ten largest clones take about 0.4%. Sequenced material: CD4+ T cells from peripheral blood mononuclear cells, taken in the third trimester of pregnancy. These receptors were taken from a female donor in good health, enrolled as a control in a pregnancy study.

V usage is TRBV14 and J usage is TRBJ2-7; a possible D gene is TRBD1 (5 bases). Between the trimmed V and J ends, which lost 3 bases and 0 bases, there was a span of 12 bases. There are 15 residues in the CDR3. Germline CDR1 SGHDN, CDR2 FVKESK. CDR3 sequence (DNA): TGTGCCAGCAGCCAGGCAGGGAAGGTCTCCTACGAGCAGTACTTC. Translated, it gives CASSQAGKVSYEQYF.

J is TRBJ1-5 and V is TRBV2; tentatively, D is TRBD1 (6 bases). The CDR3 contains 14 residues. The germline V and J ends were trimmed by 7 bases and 1 base, with 11 bases remaining between them. Germline values: CDR1 SNHLY, CDR2 FYNNEI. The CDR3 spells CASKQGRSNQPQHF. The CDR3 nucleotides are TGTGCCAGCAAACAGGGTAGAAGCAATCAGCCCCAGCATTTT.

V and J are TRBV28 and TRBJ1-4; maybe TRBD1 (6 bases). The CDR3 extends over 14 amino acids. CDR1 and CDR2 from the germline V gene are MDHEN and SYDVKM. Trimming took 6 bases from V and 4 from J, leaving 12 bases between them. CDR3 in amino acids: CASSTTGLNEKLFF. For the CDR3, the DNA is TGTGCCAGCAGCACGACAGGCCTTAATGAAAAACTGTTTTTT.

The gene calls are TRBV7-2 and TRBJ1-4; 7 bases line up with TRBD1. The CDR3 has 15 residues. Germline V CDR1 and CDR2: SGHTA, FQGNSA. V shed 3 bases and J 2 bases; nucleotides not matched to a gene: 3. This CDR3 reads CASSLIQGTNEKLFF. CDR3 nucleotide sequence: TGTGCCAGCAGCTTGATACAGGGGACTAATGAAAAACTGTTTTTT. The variable domain in full, with the rest retrieved from reference TRBV7-2 and TRBJ1-4, is GAGVSQSPSNKVTEKGKDVELRCDPISGHTALYWYRQSLGQGLEFLIYFQGNSAPDKSGLPSDRFSAERTGGSVSTLTIQRTQQEDSAVYLCASSLIQGTNEKLFFGSGTQLSVL.